Listed below are T cell receptor beta chains from one sample, sequenced in a study of T cells in localized non-small cell lung cancer. Using immunoSEQ multiplex PCR, the repertoire was profiled, and TCRdb retains in-frame clones only, with some absent. The table lists 90,000 or so clones, roughly 87% of them singletons. Sequenced here: peripheral blood, sampled before any cancer treatment. These receptors originate from a man aged 35 to 69 with stage I squamous cell lung carcinoma. Both conserved end residues are part of each CDR3. D genes are given only for firm matches.

j_call	v_call	d_call	cdr3_aa
TRBJ1-1	TRBV6-6	-	CASRGAEAFF
TRBJ1-5	TRBV27	TRBD1	CASSLSSDRGHQPQHF
TRBJ2-5	TRBV6-1	-	CASSDLPGWQETQYF
TRBJ1-1	TRBV5-6	TRBD1	CASSRGQLMNTEAFF
TRBJ2-2	TRBV21-1	-	CASSKESVGGVRELFF
TRBJ1-1	TRBV29-1	TRBD1	CSVGTGGGNTEAFF
TRBJ2-7	TRBV2	TRBD2	CASRGGTSADYEQYF
TRBJ1-4	TRBV5-4	-	CASSEDTGTNEKLFF
TRBJ1-3	TRBV6-5	-	CASSLLPQDPNTIYF
TRBJ1-2	TRBV5-4	TRBD1	CASSLARGEGGYTF
TRBJ2-7	TRBV4-1	TRBD1	CASSLGQLSYEQYF